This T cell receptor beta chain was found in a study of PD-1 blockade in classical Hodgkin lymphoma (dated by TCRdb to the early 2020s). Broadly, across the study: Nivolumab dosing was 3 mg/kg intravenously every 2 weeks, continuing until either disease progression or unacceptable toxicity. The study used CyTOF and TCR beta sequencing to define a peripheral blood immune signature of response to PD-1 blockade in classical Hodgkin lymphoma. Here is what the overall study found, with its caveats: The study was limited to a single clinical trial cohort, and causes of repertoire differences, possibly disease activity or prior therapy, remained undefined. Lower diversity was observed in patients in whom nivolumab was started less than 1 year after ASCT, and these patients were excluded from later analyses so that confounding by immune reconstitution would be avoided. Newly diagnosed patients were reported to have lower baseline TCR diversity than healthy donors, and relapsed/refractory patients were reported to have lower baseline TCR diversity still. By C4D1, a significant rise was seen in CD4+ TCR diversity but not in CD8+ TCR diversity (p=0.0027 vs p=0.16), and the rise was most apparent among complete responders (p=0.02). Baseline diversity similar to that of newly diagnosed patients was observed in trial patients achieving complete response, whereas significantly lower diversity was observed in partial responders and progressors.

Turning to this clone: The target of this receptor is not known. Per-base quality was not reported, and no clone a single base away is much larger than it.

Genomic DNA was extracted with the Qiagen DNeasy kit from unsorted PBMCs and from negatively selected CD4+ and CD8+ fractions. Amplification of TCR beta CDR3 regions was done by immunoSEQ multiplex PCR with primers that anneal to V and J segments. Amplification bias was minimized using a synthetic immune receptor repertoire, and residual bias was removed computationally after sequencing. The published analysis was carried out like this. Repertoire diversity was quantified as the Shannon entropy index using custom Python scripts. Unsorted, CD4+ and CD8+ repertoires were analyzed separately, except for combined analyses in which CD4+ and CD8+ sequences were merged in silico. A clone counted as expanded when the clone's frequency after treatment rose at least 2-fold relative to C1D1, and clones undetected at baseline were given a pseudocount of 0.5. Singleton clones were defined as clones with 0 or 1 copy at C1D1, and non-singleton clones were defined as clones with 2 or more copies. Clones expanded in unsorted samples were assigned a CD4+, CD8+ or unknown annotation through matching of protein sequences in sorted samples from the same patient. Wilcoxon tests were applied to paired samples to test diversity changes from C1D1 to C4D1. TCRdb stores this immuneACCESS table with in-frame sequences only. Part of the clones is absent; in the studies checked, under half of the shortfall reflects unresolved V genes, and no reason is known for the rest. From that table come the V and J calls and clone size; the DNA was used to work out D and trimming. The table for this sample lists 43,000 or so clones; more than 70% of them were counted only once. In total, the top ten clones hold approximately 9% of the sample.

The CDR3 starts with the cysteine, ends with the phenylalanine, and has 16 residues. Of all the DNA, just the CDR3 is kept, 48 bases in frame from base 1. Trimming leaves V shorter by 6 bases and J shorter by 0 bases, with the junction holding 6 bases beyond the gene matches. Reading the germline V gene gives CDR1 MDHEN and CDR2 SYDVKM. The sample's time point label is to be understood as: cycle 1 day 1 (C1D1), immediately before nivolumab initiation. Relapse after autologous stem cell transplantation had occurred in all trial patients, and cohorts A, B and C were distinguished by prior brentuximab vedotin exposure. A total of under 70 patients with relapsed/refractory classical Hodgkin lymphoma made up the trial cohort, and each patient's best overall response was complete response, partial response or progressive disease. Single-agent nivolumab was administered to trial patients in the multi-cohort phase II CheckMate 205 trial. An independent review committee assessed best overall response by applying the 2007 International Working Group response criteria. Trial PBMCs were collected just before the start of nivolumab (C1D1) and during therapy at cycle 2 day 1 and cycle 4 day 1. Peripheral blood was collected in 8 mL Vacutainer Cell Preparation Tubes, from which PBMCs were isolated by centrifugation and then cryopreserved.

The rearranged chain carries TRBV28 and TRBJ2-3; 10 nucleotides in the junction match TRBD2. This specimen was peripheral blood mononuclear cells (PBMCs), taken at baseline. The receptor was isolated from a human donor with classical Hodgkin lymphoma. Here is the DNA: TGTGCCAGCAGGCTACTAGCGGGAACTAGCACAGATACGCAGTATTTT. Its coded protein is CASRLLAGTSTDTQYF.